The clone carrying this T cell receptor (beta chain) was seen a handful of times. The sample comes from a study of identical twins. There are 16 residues in the CDR3. Looked up from germline, CDR1 is MDHEN and CDR2 is SYDVKM. V lost 2 bases to trimming and J lost 5 bases, with 15 bases between them. TCRdb redid the calling of the 5' RACE reads with MiXCR, one entry per CDR3 protein. In the table there are 550,000 to 700,000 distinct CDR3 sequences, roughly 9.5% of which are singletons. These same data were also listed under a study on yellow fever vaccine responses in identical twins.

Sequenced sample: PBMCs. This TCR derives from a woman between 18 and 29 years old in good health. The chain recombines TRBV28 with TRBJ1-4; tentatively, D is TRBD1 (5 bases). The CDR3 protein is CASSLSGTGGNEKLFF. The CDR3 nucleotides read TGTGCCAGCAGTTTAAGCGGGACCGGGGGAAATGAAAAACTGTTTTTT.